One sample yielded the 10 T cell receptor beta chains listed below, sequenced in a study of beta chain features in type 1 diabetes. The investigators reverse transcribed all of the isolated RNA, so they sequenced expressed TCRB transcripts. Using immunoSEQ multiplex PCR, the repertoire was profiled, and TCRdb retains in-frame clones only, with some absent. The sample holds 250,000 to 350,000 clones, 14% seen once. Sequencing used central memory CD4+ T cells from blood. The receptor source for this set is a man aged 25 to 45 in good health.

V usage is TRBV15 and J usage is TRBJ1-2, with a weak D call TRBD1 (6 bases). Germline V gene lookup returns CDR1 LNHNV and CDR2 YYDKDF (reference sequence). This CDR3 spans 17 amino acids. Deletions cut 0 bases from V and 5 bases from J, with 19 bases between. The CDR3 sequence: CATSRDPPSRGQYGYTF. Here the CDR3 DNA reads TGTGCCACCAGCAGAGATCCCCCGTCTCGTGGACAGTATGGCTACACCTTC.

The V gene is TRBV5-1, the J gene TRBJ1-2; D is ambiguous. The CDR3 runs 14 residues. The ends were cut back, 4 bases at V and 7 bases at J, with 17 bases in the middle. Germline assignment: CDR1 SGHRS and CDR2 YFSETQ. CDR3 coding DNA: TGCGCCAGCAGCGGGCAAGTCGTGGGTGGTGGCTACACCTTC. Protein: CASSGQVVGGGYTF.

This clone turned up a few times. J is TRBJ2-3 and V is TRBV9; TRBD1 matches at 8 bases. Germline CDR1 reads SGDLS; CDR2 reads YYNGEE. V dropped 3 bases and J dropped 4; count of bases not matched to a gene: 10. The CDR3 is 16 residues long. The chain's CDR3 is CASSGGKRTGPDTQYF. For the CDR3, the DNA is TGTGCCAGCAGCGGTGGGAAACGGACAGGGCCAGATACGCAGTATTTT.

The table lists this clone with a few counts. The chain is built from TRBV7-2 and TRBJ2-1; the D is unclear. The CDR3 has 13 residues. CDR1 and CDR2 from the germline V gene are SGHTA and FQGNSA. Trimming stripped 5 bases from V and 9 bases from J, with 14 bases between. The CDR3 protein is CASSQEGLVEQFF. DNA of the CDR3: TGTGCCAGCAGCCAAGAAGGTCTCGTTGAGCAGTTCTTC.

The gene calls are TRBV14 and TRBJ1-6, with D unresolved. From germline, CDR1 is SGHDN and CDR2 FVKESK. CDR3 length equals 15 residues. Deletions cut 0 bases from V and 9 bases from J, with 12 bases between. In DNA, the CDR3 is TGTGCCAGCAGCCAAGATTTTGGGGTAACTTCACCCCTCCACTTT. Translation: CASSQDFGVTSPLHF. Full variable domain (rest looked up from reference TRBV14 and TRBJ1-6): EAGVTQFPSHSVIEKGQTVTLRCDPISGHDNLYWYRRVMGKEIKFLLHFVKESKQDESGMPNNRFLAERTGGTYSTLKVQPAELEDSGVYFCASSQDFGVTSPLHFGNGTRLTVT.

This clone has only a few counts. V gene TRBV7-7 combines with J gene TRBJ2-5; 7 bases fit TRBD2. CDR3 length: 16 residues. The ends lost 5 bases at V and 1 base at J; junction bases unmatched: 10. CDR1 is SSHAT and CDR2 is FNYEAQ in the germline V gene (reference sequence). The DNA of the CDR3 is TGTGCCAGCAGCCAACGCCGGGGGGTGGGCCAAGAGACCCAGTACTTC. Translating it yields CASSQRRGVGQETQYF.

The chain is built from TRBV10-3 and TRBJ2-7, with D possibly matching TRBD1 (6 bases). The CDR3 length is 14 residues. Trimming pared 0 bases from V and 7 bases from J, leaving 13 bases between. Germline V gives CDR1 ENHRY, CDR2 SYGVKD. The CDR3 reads CAISESSGVLEQYF. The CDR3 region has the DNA TGTGCCATCAGTGAGTCGTCAGGGGTGCTTGAGCAGTACTTC.

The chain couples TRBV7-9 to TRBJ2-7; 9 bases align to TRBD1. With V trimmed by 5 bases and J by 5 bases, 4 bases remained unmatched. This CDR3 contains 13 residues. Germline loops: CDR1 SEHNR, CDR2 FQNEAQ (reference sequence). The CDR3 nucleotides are TGTGCCAGCAGCACCCGGGACAGGGACGAGCAGTACTTC. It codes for CASSTRDRDEQYF.

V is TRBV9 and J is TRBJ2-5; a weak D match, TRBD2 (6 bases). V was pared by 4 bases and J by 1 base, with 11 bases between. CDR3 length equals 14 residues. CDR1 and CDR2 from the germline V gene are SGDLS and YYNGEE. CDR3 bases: TGTGCCAGCAGCATTAGCGGTTCCCAAGAGACCCAGTACTTC. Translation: CASSISGSQETQYF.

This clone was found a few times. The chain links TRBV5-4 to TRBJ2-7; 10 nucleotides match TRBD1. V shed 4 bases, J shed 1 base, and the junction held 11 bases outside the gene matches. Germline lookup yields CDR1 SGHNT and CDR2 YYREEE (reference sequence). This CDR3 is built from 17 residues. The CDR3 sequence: CASSRRGGQGISYEQYF. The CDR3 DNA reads TGTGCCAGCAGCCGACGAGGGGGACAGGGGATATCCTACGAGCAGTACTTC.